The 31 T cell receptor beta chains presented below share a single source sample, sequenced in a study of Ad26.COV2.S vaccination and SARS-CoV-2 variants. The protocol was immunoSEQ multiplex PCR, while the TCRdb copy is restricted to in-frame clones and leaves out a portion. This table has about 400,000 clones, roughly four fifths appearing once. Treatment indicated: around 19 received Ad26.COV2.S at low or high dose, single or two shots; about 5 received placebo; per-sample allocation not given. Collection of the samples took place on day 63 after the first injection of vaccine or placebo. Sequences were derived from peripheral blood, sampled in a trial of Ad26.COV2.S vaccine versus placebo. These receptors came from a person aged 18 to 59 who received the Ad26.COV2.S COVID-19 vaccine or a placebo.

The genes are TRBV5-1 and TRBJ1-1, with D uncertain. Germline CDR1 is SGHRS and CDR2 is YFSETQ. V was cut by 1 base and J by 3 bases, with 10 bases left in between. The CDR3 covers 14 residues. CDR3 residues: CASSLSWGYTEAFF. Written as DNA, the CDR3 is TGCGCCAGCAGCTTGTCGTGGGGTTACACTGAAGCTTTCTTT. The variable domain in full, with the rest retrieved from reference TRBV5-1 and TRBJ1-1, is KAGVTQTPRYLIKTRGQQVTLSCSPISGHRSVSWYQQTPGQGLQFLFEYFSETQRNKGNFPGRFSGRQFSNSRSEMNVSTLELGDSALYLCASSLSWGYTEAFFGQGTRLTVV.

V usage is TRBV3-1 (or the pseudogene TRBV3-2) and J usage is TRBJ1-6, with unresolved D. V lost 0 bases, J lost 11 bases, and 14 bases lay in between. The CDR3 covers 15 residues. Germline CDR1 LGHDT, CDR2 YNNKEL (reference sequence). The CDR3 here is CASSQDGRATTPLHF. Written as DNA, the CDR3 is TGTGCCAGCAGCCAAGATGGGCGGGCTACGACACCCCTCCACTTT.

V and J are TRBV23-1 and TRBJ1-6; tentative D call: TRBD1 (6 bases). TRBV23-1 is designated an ORF whose function remains uncertain. The length of the CDR3 is 13 residues. V gave up 4 bases and J gave up 8 bases, with 9 bases separating them. CDR3 residues: CASSRGGHSPLHF. DNA of the CDR3: TGCGCCAGCAGTCGGGGGGGCCATTCACCCCTCCACTTT.

This clone was detected only once. The rearrangement links TRBV30 to TRBJ1-1; no definite D call. The CDR3 spans 14 residues. The V gene lost 1 base and the J gene lost 4 bases, with 13 bases spanning the gap. CDR1 is GTSNPN and CDR2 is SVGIG in the germline V gene (reference sequence). This CDR3 reads CAWSATDIGTEAFF. The CDR3 coding sequence is TGTGCCTGGAGTGCGACTGACATTGGCACTGAAGCTTTCTTT.

The chain couples TRBV7-6 to TRBJ1-5; 7 bases are shared with TRBD1. This CDR3 region has 16 residues. V lost 5 bases, J lost 7 bases, and 14 bases stayed unmatched. Germline V CDR1 and CDR2: SGHVS, FNYEAQ. CDR3 DNA: TGTGCCAGCAGCCCAGGGGGTCCGGGACGAGGGCAGCCCCAGCATTTT. Translation gives CASSPGGPGRGQPQHF.

The V and J genes are TRBV4-1 and TRBJ2-7; 7 bases are shared with TRBD1. This CDR3 has 15 amino acids. Germline V CDR1 and CDR2: MGHRA, YSYEKL. J gave up 5 bases and V 1 base, and 8 bases lay outside the gene matches. CDR3 amino acids: CASSQAGTDNDEQYF. The CDR3 DNA sequence: TGCGCCAGCAGCCAAGCCGGGACAGACAATGACGAGCAGTACTTC.

The CDR3 DNA sequence: TGTGCCAGCAGCCCCGGCGCAGGGGGCTTGACAGATACGCAGTATTTT. Translated, it gives CASSPGAGGLTDTQYF. This chain joins TRBV7-7 and TRBJ2-3; 8 positions agree with TRBD1. J gave up 3 bases and V 5 bases, and 10 bases lay outside the gene matches. There are 16 residues in the CDR3. CDR1 and CDR2 (germline): SSHAT, FNYEAQ (reference sequence).

V usage is TRBV7-2 and J usage is TRBJ2-7; D may be TRBD2 (5 bases). CDR1 SGHTA and CDR2 FQGNSA come from the germline V gene. The CDR3 has 14 residues. Trimming left V 3 bases short and J 1 base short, with 10 bases between. The CDR3 DNA sequence: TGTGCCAGCAGCTTCACTAGGGCTTCCTACGAGCAGTACTTC. Protein: CASSFTRASYEQYF.

The rearrangement links TRBV5-1 to TRBJ2-5; 8 nucleotides line up with TRBD2. The J segment lost 1 base and the V segment lost 7 bases, leaving 3 bases of the junction unmatched. CDR3 length: 13 amino acids. Germline V gives CDR1 SGHRS, CDR2 YFSETQ. CDR3 nucleotides: TGCGCCAGCCGACTAGCGCTCCAAGAGACCCAGTACTTC. It is translated as CASRLALQETQYF.

This clone was detected once. This chain links TRBV5-6 with TRBJ1-2; D is possibly TRBD1 (5 bases). The V and J ends lost 4 bases and 4 bases respectively, with 17 bases between them. The CDR3 extends over 15 amino acids. Germline V lookup: CDR1 SGHDT, CDR2 YYEEEE. Written as DNA, the CDR3 is TGTGCCAGCAGCCTTCGAGGGGCGCGGGGCTATGGCTACACCTTC. Translating it yields CASSLRGARGYGYTF.

The genes are TRBV10-1 and TRBJ2-1; 9 bases are a match to TRBD2. Germline loops: CDR1 WNHNN, CDR2 SYGVQD (reference sequence). CDR3 size: 15 residues. Germline trimming cut 3 bases from V and 9 bases from J; bases unmatched to any gene: 9. The CDR3 sequence: CASSEVLAGIGEQFF. Here the CDR3 DNA reads TGCGCCAGCAGTGAAGTTCTAGCGGGAATTGGTGAGCAGTTCTTC.

The chain is built from TRBV14 and TRBJ2-1, with 12 nucleotides matching TRBD2. Trimming cost V 4 bases and J 1 base; bases outside gene matches: 2. Germline CDR1 reads SGHDN; CDR2 reads FVKESK. The CDR3 is 16 amino acids. The CDR3 loop reads CASSLGLAGSYNEQFF. CDR3 nucleotides: TGTGCCAGCAGCCTCGGACTAGCGGGGTCCTACAATGAGCAGTTCTTC.

The chain uses TRBV10-1 and TRBJ1-1; D might be TRBD1 (6 bases). CDR1 WNHNN and CDR2 SYGVQD come from the germline V gene (reference sequence). Trimming pared 7 bases from V and 1 base from J, leaving 10 bases between. This CDR3 region has 13 residues. The CDR3 DNA reads as TGCGCCAGCATGCGGACAGCGAACACTGAAGCTTTCTTT. Translated: CASMRTANTEAFF.

The chain uses TRBV5-4 and TRBJ2-5; 9 bases align to TRBD2. The V segment lost 3 bases and the J segment 9 bases; nucleotides outside the gene matches: 6. CDR1 is SGHNT and CDR2 is YYREEE in the germline V gene (reference sequence). CDR3 length: 13 amino acids. CDR3 nucleotide sequence: TGTGCCAGCAGCTACTCCGCTAGCGGGGCCCAGTACTTC. Its protein is CASSYSASGAQYF.

V gene TRBV28 combines with J gene TRBJ1-6, with a possible D match to TRBD1 (5 bases). CDR3 size: 12 residues. Germline lookup yields CDR1 MDHEN and CDR2 SYDVKM. V was trimmed by 7 bases and J by 12 bases, leaving 13 bases between them. Written as DNA, the CDR3 is TGTGCCAGCAACCAGGGTTCGGAACCCCTCCACTTT. Its protein product is CASNQGSEPLHF. Variable domain in full (rest from reference TRBV28 and TRBJ1-6): DVKVTQSSRYLVKRTGEKVFLECVQDMDHENMFWYRQDPGLGLRLIYFSYDVKMKEKGDIPEGYSVSREKKERFSLILESASTNQTSMYLCASNQGSEPLHFGNGTRLTVT.

The J gene is TRBJ2-7, the V gene TRBV18; tentative D call: TRBD1 (5 bases). CDR1 KGHSH and CDR2 LQKENI come from the germline V gene. CDR3 length: 14 amino acids. V was pared by 3 bases and J by 7 bases, with 16 bases between. The DNA for the CDR3 is TGTGCCAGCTCACCTAACTCGGACACCCTGGAGCAGTACTTC. It encodes CASSPNSDTLEQYF.

The DNA for the CDR3 is TGCGCCAGCAGCCAACTCGGGGATGGCTATGGCTACACCTTC. As protein: CASSQLGDGYGYTF. The V gene is TRBV4-1, the J gene TRBJ1-2; no definite D call. Trimming left V 2 bases short and J 4 bases short, with 11 bases between. The CDR3 runs 14 residues. Germline V gene sequence: CDR1 MGHRA, CDR2 YSYEKL.

The rearrangement links TRBV6-2 or TRBV6-3 to TRBJ2-7; 11 bases are a match to TRBD2. The CDR3 has 16 amino acids. CDR1 and CDR2 (germline): MNHEY, SVGEGT. V gave up 2 bases and J gave up 4 bases; unmatched junction bases: 7. The CDR3 here is CASSYGLAGGGYEQYF. The CDR3 bases are TGTGCCAGCAGTTACGGGCTAGCGGGAGGAGGTTACGAGCAGTACTTC.

The CDR3 sequence is CASSSPGTSPNTIYF. The CDR3 DNA reads as TGTGCCAGCAGCTCTCCAGGGACCTCCCCAAACACCATATATTTT. This chain uses TRBV7-2 with TRBJ1-3; maybe TRBD1 (5 bases). Looked up from germline, CDR1 is SGHTA and CDR2 is FQGNSA. V was clipped by 4 bases and J by 6 bases, with 16 bases between them. The CDR3 extends over 15 amino acids.

The V gene is TRBV9, the J gene TRBJ1-1; D is perhaps TRBD1 (5 bases). This CDR3 is built from 12 residues. From germline, CDR1 is SGDLS and CDR2 YYNGEE. Trimming pared 5 bases from V and 11 bases from J, leaving 16 bases between. For the CDR3, the DNA is TGTGCCAGCAGTCCCGTGGGGGAAGCGGCTTTCTTT. This gives the protein CASSPVGEAAFF.

The chain combines TRBV7-2 with TRBJ2-2; D unresolved. CDR1 is SGHTA, CDR2 FQGNSA, per germline. This CDR3 region has 16 residues. The V gene lost 8 bases and the J gene lost 4 bases, with 20 bases spanning the gap. CDR3 residues: CASGPRRLTATGELFF. The CDR3, as DNA: TGTGCCAGCGGCCCCCGCCGGCTAACCGCCACCGGGGAGCTGTTTTTT. The full variable domain, in which reference TRBV7-2 and TRBJ2-2 provide the parts outside the CDR3, is GAGVSQSPSNKVTEKGKDVELRCDPISGHTALYWYRQSLGQGLEFLIYFQGNSAPDKSGLPSDRFSAERTGGSVSTLTIQRTQQEDSAVYLCASGPRRLTATGELFFGEGSRLTVL.

The V gene is TRBV4-2, the J gene TRBJ1-2; a weak D match, TRBD1 (5 bases). The CDR3 has 15 amino acids. Germline V gene lookup returns CDR1 LGHNA and CDR2 YNFKEQ. V lost 2 bases to trimming and J lost 3 bases, with 13 bases between them. The CDR3, as DNA: TGTGCCAGCAGCCAACCGCCCCAGGGTTACTATGGCTACACCTTC. This translates into CASSQPPQGYYGYTF.

This chain connects TRBV11-3 to TRBJ1-6; no firm D call. Germline values: CDR1 SGHNT, CDR2 YENEEA. V lost 0 bases to trimming and J lost 8 bases, with 5 bases between them. The CDR3 spans 13 residues. The CDR3 sequence: CASSLDEDSPLHF. The CDR3 bases are TGTGCCAGCAGCTTAGATGAGGATTCACCCCTCCACTTT. The complete variable domain, with remaining parts taken from reference TRBV11-3 and TRBJ1-6, reads EAGVVQSPRYKIIEKKQPVAFWCNPISGHNTLYWYLQNLGQGPELLIRYENEEAVDDSQLPKDRFSAERLKGVDSTLKIQPAELGDSAVYLCASSLDEDSPLHFGNGTRLTVT.

This clone was picked up a small number of times. This chain connects TRBV9 to TRBJ1-3, with D possibly TRBD1 on 5 matching bases. The germline V gene encodes CDR1 SGDLS and CDR2 YYNGEE. Trimming took 0 bases from V and 4 from J, leaving 14 bases between them. This CDR3 contains 16 residues. The CDR3 DNA is TGTGCCAGCAGCGTAGATGGCAGGGCGGCCGGAAACACCATATATTTT. Protein: CASSVDGRAAGNTIYF. Supplemented by reference TRBV9 and TRBJ1-3, the full variable domain reads DSGVTQTPKHLITATGQRVTLRCSPRSGDLSVYWYQQSLDQGLQFLIQYYNGEERAKGNILERFSAQQFPDLHSELNLSSLELGDSALYFCASSVDGRAAGNTIYFGEGSWLTVV.

The chain carries TRBV7-6 and TRBJ2-1; D is ambiguous. Trimming pared 1 base from V and 3 bases from J, leaving 1 base between. CDR3 length: 12 amino acids. CDR1 and CDR2 (germline): SGHVS, FNYEAQ. CDR3 loop: CASSLDYNEQFF. The CDR3 bases are TGTGCCAGCAGCTTAGACTACAATGAGCAGTTCTTC.

The gene calls are TRBV10-3 and TRBJ1-1; no clear D. CDR1 ENHRY and CDR2 SYGVKD come from the germline V gene. The CDR3 spans 12 residues. V was clipped by 6 bases and J by 5 bases, with 10 bases between them. This CDR3 is CAIRAGVTEAFF. DNA for the CDR3: TGTGCCATCAGGGCCGGGGTGACTGAAGCTTTCTTT.

This chain links TRBV4-2 with TRBJ2-3; 8 nucleotides match TRBD2. Germline CDR1 and CDR2: LGHNA and YNFKEQ. With V trimmed by 1 base and J by 1 base, 4 bases remained unmatched. The CDR3 consists of 16 residues. CDR3: CASSQGTSGRTDTQYF. Here the CDR3 DNA reads TGTGCCAGCAGCCAAGGAACTAGCGGCCGCACAGATACGCAGTATTTT.

The chain joins TRBV7-9 to TRBJ2-7; 8 nucleotides match TRBD1. Trimming removed 5 bases from V and 0 bases from J; junction bases left unmatched: 6. In germline, CDR1 is SEHNR, CDR2 FQNEAQ (reference sequence). The CDR3 extends over 15 amino acids. DNA for the CDR3: TGTGCCAGCAGCCTCCAGGGGGCCCTCTCCTACGAGCAGTACTTC. Translated, it gives CASSLQGALSYEQYF.

V usage is TRBV5-1 and J usage is TRBJ2-1; a weak D match, TRBD2 (6 bases). The CDR3 extends over 16 amino acids. The V end lost 0 bases, the J end lost 6 bases, and 16 bases lay between the germline ends. Germline lookup yields CDR1 SGHRS and CDR2 YFSETQ. CDR3 in DNA: TGCGCCAGCAGCTTGGGTTTGCGGGACTCGGCCAATGAGCAGTTCTTC. This translates into CASSLGLRDSANEQFF.

The chain carries TRBV9 and TRBJ1-1; D unclear. Trimming took 5 bases from V and 3 from J, leaving 11 bases between them. Germline CDR1 is SGDLS and CDR2 is YYNGEE. This CDR3 spans 13 amino acids. CDR3: CASSPRGDTEAFF. CDR3 DNA: TGTGCCAGCAGTCCCCGGGGTGACACTGAAGCTTTCTTT.

The chain couples TRBV9 to TRBJ1-1; 9 bases are a match to TRBD1. This CDR3 has 15 residues. The V and J ends lost 3 bases and 0 bases, in that order; junction bases with no gene match: 3. Looked up from germline, CDR1 is SGDLS and CDR2 is YYNGEE. DNA of the CDR3: TGTGCCAGCAGCGAGGGGACAGGGATGAACACTGAAGCTTTCTTT. Protein sequence: CASSEGTGMNTEAFF.